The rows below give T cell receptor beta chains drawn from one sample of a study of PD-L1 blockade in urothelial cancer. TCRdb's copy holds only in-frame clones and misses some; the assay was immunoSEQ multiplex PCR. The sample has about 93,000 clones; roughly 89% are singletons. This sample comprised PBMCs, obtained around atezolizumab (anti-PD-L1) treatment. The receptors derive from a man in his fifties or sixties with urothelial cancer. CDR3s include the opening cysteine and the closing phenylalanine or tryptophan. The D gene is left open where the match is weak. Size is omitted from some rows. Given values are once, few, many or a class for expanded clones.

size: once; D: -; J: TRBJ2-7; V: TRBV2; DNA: TGTGCCAGCAGTTACACCAGCTCCTACGAGCAGTACTTC; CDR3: CASSYTSSYEQYF
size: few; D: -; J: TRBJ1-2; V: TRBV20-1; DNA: TGCAGTGCTAGGCCCCTTTTTGCGTACACCTTC; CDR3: CSARPLFAYTF
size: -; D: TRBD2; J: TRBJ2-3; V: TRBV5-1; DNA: TGCGCCAGCAGCTCAGCCGGGACTAGCGGGGGGGCCTTAGATACGCAGTATTTT; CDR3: CASSSAGTSGGALDTQYF
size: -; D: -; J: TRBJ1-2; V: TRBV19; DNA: TGTGCCAGTACCCCGGGAGATGACTATGGCTACACCTTC; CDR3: CASTPGDDYGYTF
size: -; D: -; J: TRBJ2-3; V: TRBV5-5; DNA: TGTGCCAGCAGCCCCCGAGGGTTAGATACGCAGTATTTT; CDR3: CASSPRGLDTQYF
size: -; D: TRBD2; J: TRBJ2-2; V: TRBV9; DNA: TGTGCCAGCAGCGCTAGCGGGAGGGCCGGGGAGCTGTTTTTT; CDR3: CASSASGRAGELFF
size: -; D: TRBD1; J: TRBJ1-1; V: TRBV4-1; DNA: TGCGCCAGCAGCCGCGGGACAGCTAACACTGAAGCTTTCTTT; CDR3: CASSRGTANTEAFF
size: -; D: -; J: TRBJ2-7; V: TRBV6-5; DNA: TGTGCCAGCAGTTACTCGAAAAGCGGTTCCTCCTACGAGCAGTACTTC; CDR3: CASSYSKSGSSYEQYF
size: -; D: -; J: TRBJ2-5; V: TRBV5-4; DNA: TGTGCCAGCAGCCAGACAGACCAAGATACCCAGTACTTC; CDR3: CASSQTDQDTQYF
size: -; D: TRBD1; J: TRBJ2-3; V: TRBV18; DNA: TGTGCCAGCTCACGCCTCTGGTCGACAGGGGGAACAGATACGCAGTATTTT; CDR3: CASSRLWSTGGTDTQYF
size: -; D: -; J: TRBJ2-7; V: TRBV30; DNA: TGTGCCTGGAGCTACAGGGTGAACGTCTACGAGCAGTACTTC; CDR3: CAWSYRVNVYEQYF
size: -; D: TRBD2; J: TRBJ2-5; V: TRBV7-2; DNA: TGTGCCAGCAGCGAACCGGGGGGGCGGAAAGAGACCCAGTACTTC; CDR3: CASSEPGGRKETQYF
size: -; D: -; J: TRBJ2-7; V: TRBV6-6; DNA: TGTGCCAGCCTAAGTGGGGCCGCTCAAAACTACGAGCAGTACTTC; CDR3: CASLSGAAQNYEQYF
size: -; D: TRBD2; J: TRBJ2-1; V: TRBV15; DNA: TGTGCCACCAGCAGAGGGACACTAGCGAGACTTTCCTACAATGAGCAGTTCTTC; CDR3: CATSRGTLARLSYNEQFF
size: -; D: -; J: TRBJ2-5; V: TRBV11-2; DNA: TGTGCCAGCAGCTTATTGAAGGGGGAAGAGACCCAGTACTTC; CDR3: CASSLLKGEETQYF
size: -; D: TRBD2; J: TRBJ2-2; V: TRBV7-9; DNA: TGTGCCAGCAGCCCGGCTAGCGGGAGGGCCTCCCCCGGGGAGCTGTTTTTT; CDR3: CASSPASGRASPGELFF
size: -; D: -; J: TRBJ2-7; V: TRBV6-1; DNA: TGTGCCAGCAGTGAGCGGGACAGCGCCTACGAGCAGTACTTC; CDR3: CASSERDSAYEQYF
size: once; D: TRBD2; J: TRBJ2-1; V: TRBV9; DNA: TGTGCCAGCAGCGGACTAGCGGGGGAGGGCAGCTCCTACAATGAGCAGTTCTTC; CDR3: CASSGLAGEGSSYNEQFF
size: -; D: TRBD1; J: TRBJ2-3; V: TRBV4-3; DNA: TGCGCCAGCAGCCAAGAAGTCGGACAGGGGACCCATCGGGCAGATACGCAGTATTTT; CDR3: CASSQEVGQGTHRADTQYF
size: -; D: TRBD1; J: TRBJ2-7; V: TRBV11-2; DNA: TGTGCCAGCAGCTTAGGGACAGGGTTCTCCTACGAGCAGTACTTC; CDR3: CASSLGTGFSYEQYF
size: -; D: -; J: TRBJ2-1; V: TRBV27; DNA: TGTGCCAGCAGTTTATTGGGGGGAAATGAGCAGTTCTTC; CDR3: CASSLLGGNEQFF
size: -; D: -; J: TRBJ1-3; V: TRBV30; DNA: TGTGCCTGGAGTATCTACTCTGGAAACACCATATATTTT; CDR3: CAWSIYSGNTIYF
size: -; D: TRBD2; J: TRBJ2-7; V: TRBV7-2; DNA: TGTGCCAGCAGCCCCCGACGGGGGGGGAACGAGCAGTACTTC; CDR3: CASSPRRGGNEQYF
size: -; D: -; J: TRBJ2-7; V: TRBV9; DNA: TGTGCCAGCAGCACCGACAGGGCGGGGTACGAGCAGTACTTC; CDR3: CASSTDRAGYEQYF
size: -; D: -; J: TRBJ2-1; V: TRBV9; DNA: TGTGCCAGCAGCCAGGGGGGCAGGGTCAAAGGCAATGAGCAGTTCTTC; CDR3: CASSQGGRVKGNEQFF
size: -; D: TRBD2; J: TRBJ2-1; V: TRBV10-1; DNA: TGCGCCAGCAGTGATCACCTAGCGGGGGGGCGGAATGAGCAGTTCTTC; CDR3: CASSDHLAGGRNEQFF
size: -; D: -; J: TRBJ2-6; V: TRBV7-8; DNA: TGTGCCAGCAGCCCACGACTGAACTCTGGGGCCAACGTCCTGACTTTC; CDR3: CASSPRLNSGANVLTF
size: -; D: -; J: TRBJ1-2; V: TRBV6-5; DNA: TGTGCCAGCAGTTACGACCCTAACTGGGGCCAGGGCTACACCTTC; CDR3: CASSYDPNWGQGYTF
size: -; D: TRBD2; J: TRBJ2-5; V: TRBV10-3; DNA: TGTGCCGCCCGGACTAGCGGGGGGGAGGCAGAGACCCAGTACTTC; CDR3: CAARTSGGEAETQYF
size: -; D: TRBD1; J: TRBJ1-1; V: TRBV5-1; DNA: TGCGCCAGCAGCGGACAGGGTATGAACACTGAAGCTTTCTTT; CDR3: CASSGQGMNTEAFF
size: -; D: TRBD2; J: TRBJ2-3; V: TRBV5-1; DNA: TGCGCCAGCAGCTTGGCCATGGGGGGGAGCACAGATACGCAGTATTTT; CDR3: CASSLAMGGSTDTQYF
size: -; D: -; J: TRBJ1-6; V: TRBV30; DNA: TGTGCCTGGAGGGGGACATTTTCACCCCTCCACTTT; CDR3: CAWRGTFSPLHF
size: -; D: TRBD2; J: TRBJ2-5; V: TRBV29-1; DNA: TGCAGCGGGACTAGCGGGAGCGGCGGAGAGACCCAGTACTTC; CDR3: CSGTSGSGGETQYF
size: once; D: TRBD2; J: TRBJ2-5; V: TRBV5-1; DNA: TGCGCCAGCAGCTTCGGGACTAGGGAAGAGACCCAGTACTTC; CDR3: CASSFGTREETQYF
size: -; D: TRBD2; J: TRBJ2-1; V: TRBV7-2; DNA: TGTGCCAGCAGCCGGGGACTAGCGGGGGCCTTCGGGAATGAGCAGTTCTTC; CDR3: CASSRGLAGAFGNEQFF
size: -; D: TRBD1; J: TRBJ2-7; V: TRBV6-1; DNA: TGTGCCAGCTCCGGGACAGGGGAAATCTACGAGCAGTACTTC; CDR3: CASSGTGEIYEQYF
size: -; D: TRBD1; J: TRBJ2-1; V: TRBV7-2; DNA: TGTGCCAGCAGCTCGCTCCGGGACAGCTCCTACAATGAGCAGTTCTTC; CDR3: CASSSLRDSSYNEQFF
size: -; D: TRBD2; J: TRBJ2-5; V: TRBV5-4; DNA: TGTGCCAGCAACTCCGGGACTAGCGGGGGGGCCGGCGGAGAGACCCAGTACTTC; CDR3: CASNSGTSGGAGGETQYF